This T cell receptor (beta chain) was recorded in a study of blood T cell repertoires in COVID-19 (TCRdb year 2020). Study-wide context: The collaborator samples originated in the United States, Italy and Spain and spanned the acute and convalescent phases of COVID-19. The material from the prospective study consisted of cDNA or gDNA derived from T cells, B-cell-depleted T cells, or PBMCs. Subjects who had been exposed to COVID-19, were actively infected with it, or had recovered from it provided the deeply sampled blood TCRbeta repertoires that made up the dataset. The repertoires were released in a freely available public database meant as a resource for research on the immune response to SARS-CoV-2. Samples were obtained from the ongoing ImmuneRACE study (first 160 participants) and from 1,200 or so subjects provided by 6 global collaborators. Nearly every sample came with metadata listing a de-identified subject ID, COVID-19 status, age in years and sex. Where HLA class I and class II types were available, the types were taken from metadata supplied by the sample provider, not from assay-based typing. Overall study outcomes, separate from this receptor: Clinical and demographic metadata were provided uncurated, with the amount varying by source and participant.

Each collaborating institution followed its own protocols to collect whole blood in K2EDTA tubes. For TCRbeta analysis, collaborators shipped samples as frozen whole blood, isolated PBMCs, or DNA extracted from either of those sample types. TCRbeta CDR3 regions were amplified from genomic DNA by means of the immunoSEQ Assay, a bias-controlled multiplex PCR. In the source study's methods: Within the assay, amplification of reference gene primers was used to estimate how many nucleated cells each sample contained. To quantify the absolute abundance of each unique TCRbeta CDR3 rearrangement, sequence reads were collapsed and filtered. For each sample, productive Simpson clonality was calculated as the square root of Simpson's diversity index across productive rearrangements. Drawn from immuneACCESS, this table holds only the in-frame rearrangements with V and J called that TCRdb kept. Clones are partly lost; checked studies trace under half to an unresolved V gene and leave the rest unexplained. Clonal size and the V and J genes are those of that table, whereas D and trimming came from the DNA. For this sample there are about 100,000 clones; just under 85% appear just once. The top ten clones comprise about 10% of the sample.

As regards this clone: Its antigen is currently not known. Base quality data are lacking; no much larger clone is found one base away.

The CDR3 has 16 amino acids, counting the end cysteine and phenylalanine. The DNA shown is the 48-base CDR3, in frame from base 1. CDR1 SEHNR and CDR2 FQNEAQ are derived from the germline V gene (reference sequence). The V end loses 2 bases and the J end loses 1 base, and a stretch of 9 bases separates them. The sequenced sample was peripheral blood. The clonotype comes from a man in his forties or fifties with active or convalescent COVID-19. The sequence links TRBV7-9 to TRBJ2-6; the D gene is unclear. The CDR3 loop reads CASSLLRVSGANVLTF. The DNA sequence is given as TGTGCCAGCAGCTTACTTCGGGTTTCTGGGGCCAACGTCCTGACTTTC. Reference TRBV7-9 and TRBJ2-6 proteins supply the regions before and after the CDR3; the full variable domain is: DTGVSQNPRHKITKRGQNVTFRCDPISEHNRLYWYRQTLGQGPEFLTYFQNEAQLEKSRLLSDRFSAERPKGSFSTLEIQRTEQGDSAMYLCASSLLRVSGANVLTFGAGSRLTVL.